This TCR beta chain appears in the sequencing data of a study of T-cell reconstitution after alpha-beta-depleted transplantation in children. Regarding the study as a whole: Most T-cell counts and diversity one year after the transplant came from T cells that were newly produced.

Unique molecular identifiers tagged the TCRbeta library. TCRdb used MiXCR to reprocess the PCR reads, holding one entry per CDR3 protein. The sample gives a few hundred thousand distinct CDR3 sequences, 27% of which show up once; 30% to 45% is in the top ten. The V gene end was trimmed by 6 bases and the J gene end by 4 bases; junction bases not matched to a gene: 7. The CDR3 sequence is 14 residues long. Germline lookup yields CDR1 KGHSH and CDR2 LQKENI. Notes on this clonotype: What it recognizes is unknown.

The chain employs TRBV18 and TRBJ2-5; TRBD2 agrees at 8 bases. The sample in question was PBMCs, obtained before TCRalphabeta/CD19-depleted stem cell transplant. This clonotype originated in a boy younger than two with Wiskott-Aldrich syndrome, due to receive a stem cell transplant. CDR3 nucleotides: TGTGCCAGCTCGTCGGCGGGAGGCTCAGAGACCCAGTACTTC. This sequence encodes CASSSAGGSETQYF.